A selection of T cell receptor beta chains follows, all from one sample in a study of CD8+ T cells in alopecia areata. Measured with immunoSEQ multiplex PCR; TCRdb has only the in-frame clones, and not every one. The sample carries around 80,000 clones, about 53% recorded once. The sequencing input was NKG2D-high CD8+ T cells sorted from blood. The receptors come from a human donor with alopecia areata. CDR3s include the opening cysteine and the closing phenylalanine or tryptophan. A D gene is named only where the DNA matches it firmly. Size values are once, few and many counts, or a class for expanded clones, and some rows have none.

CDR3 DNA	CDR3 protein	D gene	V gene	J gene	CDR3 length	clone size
TGTGCCAGCAGCCAGGCCCCCCTAGCGGTTAGCACAGATACGCAGTATTTT	CASSQAPLAVSTDTQYF	TRBD2	TRBV4-2	TRBJ2-3	17	NA
TGCAGCGTTGAAGATAATTCAGGGAAAAACATTCAGTACTTC	CSVEDNSGKNIQYF	NA	TRBV29-1	TRBJ2-4	14	NA
TGTGCCAGCAGCGACGGACAGGGCAATGAGCAGTTCTTC	CASSDGQGNEQFF	TRBD1	TRBV9	TRBJ2-1	13	few
TGCGCCAGCAGCCAAGATAGGGTCGGCACTGAAGCTTTCTTT	CASSQDRVGTEAFF	NA	TRBV4-3	TRBJ1-1	14	NA
TGTGCCAGCAGCGTAGAAATTGGGAACACTGAAGCTTTCTTT	CASSVEIGNTEAFF	NA	TRBV9	TRBJ1-1	14	few
TGTGCCAGCAGCCCGGACAGGGGGAACACTGAAGCTTTCTTT	CASSPDRGNTEAFF	TRBD1	TRBV2	TRBJ1-1	14	NA
TGTGCCAGCAGCCCAAGGGACAGTTCGGAAGCTTTCTTT	CASSPRDSSEAFF	TRBD1	TRBV9	TRBJ1-1	13	NA
TGTGCCAGCGAGGTCCAGGGAGCAACTAATGCTGTCCGGAAACTGTTTTTT	CASEVQGATNAVRKLFF	NA	TRBV28	TRBJ1-4	17	NA
TGTGCCAGTGGCCCCGGGACAGGGGGCTACGAGCAGTACTTC	CASGPGTGGYEQYF	TRBD1	TRBV19	TRBJ2-7	14	few
TGCGCCAGCAGCCAAGATCCCGCGGCGTCCTACGAGCAGTACTTC	CASSQDPAASYEQYF	NA	TRBV4-3	TRBJ2-7	15	NA
TGTGCCAGCAGTCGGGCTCGGGATCCCGGGGAGCTGTTTTTT	CASSRARDPGELFF	NA	TRBV7-9	TRBJ2-2	14	NA